The source of this T cell receptor (beta chain) is a study of PD-L1 blockade in urothelial cancer. On the study more broadly: Earlier, patients had received 0 to 3 chemotherapy regimens. T cell content in blood samples showed a median of approximately 140,000.

V lost 5 bases and J 1 base, leaving 10 bases between the germline ends. The CDR3 is 14 residues long. The germline V gene encodes CDR1 MDHEN and CDR2 SYDVKM. The protocol was immunoSEQ multiplex PCR, while the TCRdb copy is restricted to in-frame clones and leaves out a portion. The sample lists some 120,000 clones, 65% to 85% occurring once. Indicated time point: pretreatment peripheral blood. The study enrolled patients with locally advanced or metastatic urothelial carcinoma. Each patient gave between 1 and 8 samples of peripheral blood mononuclear cells, which were collected pretreatment and during treatment.

This chain uses TRBV28 with TRBJ2-3; possible D gene TRBD1, 6 bases. This clonotype was sampled from a man aged 50 to 60 with urothelial cancer. The sample consisted of PBMCs, taken around atezolizumab (anti-PD-L1) treatment. In DNA form, the CDR3 reads TGTGCCAGCAGTACCAACAGGGGCACAGATACGCAGTATTTT. It specifies CASSTNRGTDTQYF. Supplemented by reference TRBV28 and TRBJ2-3, the full variable domain reads DVKVTQSSRYLVKRTGEKVFLECVQDMDHENMFWYRQDPGLGLRLIYFSYDVKMKEKGDIPEGYSVSREKKERFSLILESASTNQTSMYLCASSTNRGTDTQYFGPGTRLTVL.